This T cell receptor (beta chain) emerged from a study of human T cells and chemical hapten exposure (dated by TCRdb to the early 2020s). The study in broad terms: For sensitization, 2% DPC in acetone was applied to a roughly 2 cm by roughly 2 cm area of upper inner arm skin. The mostly female patient cohort included alopecia areata with under or over 50% scalp involvement, alopecia totalis and alopecia universalis. Throughout the study period of 20 to 25 weeks, patients also received therapeutic DPC doses to the scalp every week. Patch testing on the upper back used Finn chambers containing 0.01% DPC, with scoring done after 6 days according to International Contact Dermatitis Research Group standards. This study followed changes in the peripheral blood TCR repertoire in vivo during primary and secondary sensitization of alopecia patients to the hapten diphenylcyclopropenone (DPC). Libraries were combined into a pool for sequencing, and differences in TCR yield between samples came mainly from small differences in library volumes within the pool. Blood samples were taken from patients before sensitization (week 0) and then at 2, 6 and about 24 weeks after DPC sensitization. Blood for TCR sequencing was provided by twenty-nine alopecia patients at one to four time points (pre-sensitization, 2, 6 and 24 weeks). What the work shows at the level of the full study, not this receptor alone: Repeated subsampling changed both the strength of the expansion versus patch-test correlation and the threshold at which that correlation became significant. Patch test score correlated positively with the number of PT1 expanded TCRs, reaching significance at thresholds 8, 16 and 32 but not at 4. Significantly more large CDR3 similarity clusters were formed by expanded TCRs than by pre-sensitization or healthy control sets, consistent with antigen-driven responses. DPC sensitization did not change how many TCRs were above 1 in 1000 frequency, and no evidence was found of alterations in global repertoire structure. Alopecia, a presumed autoimmune disease, was present in all patients, so the immune response of the patients might differ from that of healthy individuals.

The time point label for this specimen denotes: pre-sensitization, week 0. In light of the paper, this sample's treatment or condition label describes: therapeutic diphenylcyclopropenone sensitization with weekly scalp DPC. Blood at each patch-test visit was drawn before the patch test was applied. Patients were considered eligible if aged 18 to 70, diagnosed with alopecia and deemed suitable for DPC therapy, and patients were excluded if pregnant. Total RNA was extracted from unfractionated whole blood collected in Tempus Blood RNA tubes. This clonotype appeared many times. Its antigen is currently not known. One base away there is no much larger clone; base qualities are not given. Library method: RACE. These reads were obtained on a NextSeq 500. During library preparation, unique molecular identifiers were attached to individual cDNA molecules so that TCRs could be counted in a quantitative, reproducible way. Each blood RNA sample was used to sequence both TCR alpha and TCR beta chains. The original pipeline was this. A median of approximately 96,000 TCRs per sample was observed, with a range of about 20,000 to 750,000. V, J and CDR3 annotation of the TCR reads was performed with the Decombinator software suite. For PS versus PT1 abundance plots, all samples were subsampled to the same number of TCRs (28,000). TCRs were defined as expanded if absent before sensitization and observed at least eight times at the 2-week time point. In TCRdb, the public reads were trimmed at Q25 with fastp and aligned with MiXCR, with productive beta chains retained. All rows with the same CDR3 protein become a single entry with the most common DNA and genes. The V and J calls here are based on TCRdb, not the publication. The sample table shows some 330,000 distinct CDR3 sequences, and about 5% are seen once. About 8.7% of the sample goes to the ten largest clones.

There are 18 amino acids in the CDR3, from cysteine to phenylalanine inclusive. The sequence is cut down to CDR3 DNA, 54 bases in frame from base 1. CDR1 and CDR2, looked up from the germline V gene, are MNHEY and SVGEGT. Compared with germline, V lacks 0 bases and J lacks 3 bases; bases without a gene match: 9. Recombination linked TRBV6-2 or TRBV6-3 to TRBJ2-1, with TRBD1 matching 9 junction bases. Sample: whole blood, taken in connection with sensitization to the hapten diphenylcyclopropenone (DPC). The receptor comes from a young woman with alopecia areata. Some clones in this sample may be carry-over from other donors' samples. The DNA reads as follows: TGTGCCAGCAGTTACTCGCCCCCGACAGGGGGGCTCTACAATGAGCAGTTCTTC. It translates as CASSYSPPTGGLYNEQFF.